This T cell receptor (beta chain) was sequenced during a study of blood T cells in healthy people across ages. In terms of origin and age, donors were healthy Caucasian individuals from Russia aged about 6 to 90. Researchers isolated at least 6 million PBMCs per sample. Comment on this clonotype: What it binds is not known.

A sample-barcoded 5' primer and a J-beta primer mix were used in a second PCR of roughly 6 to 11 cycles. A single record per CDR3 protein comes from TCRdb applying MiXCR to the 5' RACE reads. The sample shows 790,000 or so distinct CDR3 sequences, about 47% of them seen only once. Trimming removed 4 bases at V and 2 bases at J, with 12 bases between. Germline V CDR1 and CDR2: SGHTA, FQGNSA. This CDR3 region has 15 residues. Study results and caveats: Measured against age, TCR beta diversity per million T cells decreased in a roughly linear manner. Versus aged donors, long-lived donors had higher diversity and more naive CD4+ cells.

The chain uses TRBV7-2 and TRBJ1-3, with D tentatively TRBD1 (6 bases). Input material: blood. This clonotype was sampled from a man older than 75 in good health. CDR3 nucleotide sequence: TGTGCCAGCAGCTCAACACGGACAGCTGGAAACACCATATATTTT. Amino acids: CASSSTRTAGNTIYF.